This TCR beta chain was sequenced during a study of blood T cell repertoires in COVID-19. Measured with immunoSEQ multiplex PCR; TCRdb has only the in-frame clones, and not every one. The profile shows fewer than 80,000 clones, roughly 90% of them singletons. Germline V gives CDR1 SGHTA, CDR2 FQGNSA. After removal of 5 bases from V and 2 bases from J, the junction contained 8 bases not matched to a gene. The CDR3 length is 16 residues. The sequencing sample was made of peripheral blood. This clonotype was sampled from an elderly woman with active or convalescent COVID-19. The chain recombines TRBV7-2 with TRBJ2-2; the match to TRBD2 covers 7 bases. CDR3 loop: CASSPRTGGNTGELFF. The CDR3 coding sequence is TGTGCCAGCAGCCCCCGGACGGGGGGAAACACCGGGGAGCTGTTTTTT. Full variable domain (missing parts from reference TRBV7-2 and TRBJ2-2): GAGVSQSPSNKVTEKGKDVELRCDPISGHTALYWYRQSLGQGLEFLIYFQGNSAPDKSGLPSDRFSAERTGGSVSTLTIQRTQQEDSAVYLCASSPRTGGNTGELFFGEGSRLTVL.